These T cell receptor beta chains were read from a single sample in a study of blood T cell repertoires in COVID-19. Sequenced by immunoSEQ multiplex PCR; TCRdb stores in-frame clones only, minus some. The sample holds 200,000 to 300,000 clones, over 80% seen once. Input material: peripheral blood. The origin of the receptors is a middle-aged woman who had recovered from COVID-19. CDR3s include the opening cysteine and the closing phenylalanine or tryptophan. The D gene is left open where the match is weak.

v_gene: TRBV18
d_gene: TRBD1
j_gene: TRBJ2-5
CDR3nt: TGTGCCAGCTCACCTCCTACAGGGGGATACCAAGAGACCCAGTACTTC
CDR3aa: CASSPPTGGYQETQYF

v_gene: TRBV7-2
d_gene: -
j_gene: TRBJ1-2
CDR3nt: TGTGCCAGCAGACCTAATTTACAGTGGACTAACTATGGCTACACCTTC
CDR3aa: CASRPNLQWTNYGYTF

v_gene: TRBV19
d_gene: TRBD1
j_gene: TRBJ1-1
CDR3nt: TGTGCCAGTAGTACAGGGGGGAAGAACACTGAAGCTTTCTTT
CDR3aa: CASSTGGKNTEAFF

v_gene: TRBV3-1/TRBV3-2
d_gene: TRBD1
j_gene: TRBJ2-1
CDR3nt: TGTGCCAGCAGCCAAGATCCGATCCGATGGGCTGGGACAGGGCCCTACAATGAGCAGTTCTTC
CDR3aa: CASSQDPIRWAGTGPYNEQFF

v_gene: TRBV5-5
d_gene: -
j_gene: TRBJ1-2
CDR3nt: TGTGCCAGCAGCTTAACCCACAGGGATGGCGGCTATGGCTACACCTTC
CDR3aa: CASSLTHRDGGYGYTF

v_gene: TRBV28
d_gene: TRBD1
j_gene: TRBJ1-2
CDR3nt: TGTGCCAGCAGAAGGCGGACAGGGGGTGGGTATGGCTACACCTTC
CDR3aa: CASRRRTGGGYGYTF

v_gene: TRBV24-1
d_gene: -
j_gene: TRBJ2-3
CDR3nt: TGTGCCACCAGTGATCGTACAGATACGCAGTATTTT
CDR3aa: CATSDRTDTQYF

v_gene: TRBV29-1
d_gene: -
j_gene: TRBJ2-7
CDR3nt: TGCAGCGTTGAAGACCTTCTCAGCTACGAGCAGTACTTC
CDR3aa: CSVEDLLSYEQYF

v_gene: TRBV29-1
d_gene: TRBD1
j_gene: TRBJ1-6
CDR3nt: TGCAGCGTTGGTGACAGGGTAGGTCTTCGTAATTCACCCCTCCACTTT
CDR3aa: CSVGDRVGLRNSPLHF

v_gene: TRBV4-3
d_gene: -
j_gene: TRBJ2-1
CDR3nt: TGCGCCAGCAGCCAAAAAGGACAGAGTTCCTACAATGAGCAGTTCTTC
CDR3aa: CASSQKGQSSYNEQFF

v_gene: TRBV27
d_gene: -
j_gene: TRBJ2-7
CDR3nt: TGTGCCAGCAGTTCTTACGGACAGCCCTACGAGCAGTACTTC
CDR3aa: CASSSYGQPYEQYF

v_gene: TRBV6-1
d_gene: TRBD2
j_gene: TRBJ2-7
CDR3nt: TGTGCCAGCAGTGAAGGGGGGGGTGCCTACGAGCAGTACTTC
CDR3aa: CASSEGGGAYEQYF

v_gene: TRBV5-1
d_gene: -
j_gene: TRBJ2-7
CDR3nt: TGCGCCAGCAGACCATTGAGTCTTATCTACGAGCAGTACTTC
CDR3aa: CASRPLSLIYEQYF

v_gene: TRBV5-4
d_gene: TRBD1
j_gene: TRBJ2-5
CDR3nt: TGTGCCAGCAGCAGACAGGGGCAAGAGACCCAGTACTTC
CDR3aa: CASSRQGQETQYF

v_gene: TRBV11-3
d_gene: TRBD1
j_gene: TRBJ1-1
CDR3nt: TGTGCCAGCAGCGAACAGGGGTACACTGAAGCTTTCTTT
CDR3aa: CASSEQGYTEAFF

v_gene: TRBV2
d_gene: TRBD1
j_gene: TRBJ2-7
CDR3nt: TGTGCCAGCAGCTCAACAGGGGGCTCTTACGAGCAGTACTTC
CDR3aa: CASSSTGGSYEQYF

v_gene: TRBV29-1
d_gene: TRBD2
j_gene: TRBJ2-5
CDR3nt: TGCAGCGTTGAAGAAACGGGGGGGCCTTGGCGGGAGACCCAGTACTTC
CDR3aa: CSVEETGGPWRETQYF